These 27 T cell receptor beta chains were sequenced from one sample in a study of Ad26.COV2.S vaccination and SARS-CoV-2 variants. Treatment reported: 15 to 20 received Ad26.COV2.S at low or high dose, single or two shots; several received placebo; per-sample allocation not given. Collection of samples fell on day 63 after the first vaccine or placebo injection. Sequencing used immunoSEQ multiplex PCR; TCRdb keeps in-frame clones, though not all of them. The sample records roughly 300,000 clones, 80% to 90% being singletons. Sequenced here: peripheral blood, sampled in a trial of Ad26.COV2.S vaccine versus placebo. All receptors derive from a person between 18 and 59 years old who received the Ad26.COV2.S COVID-19 vaccine or a placebo.

Details on this clone: A junction boundary mismatches the germline segment, possibly from a read error. The chain employs TRBV7-7 and TRBJ2-5, with TRBD1 matching over 10 bases. In germline, CDR1 is SSHAT, CDR2 FNYEAQ (reference sequence). This CDR3 has 16 residues. The CDR3 nucleotides are TGTGCTAGCAGCGGGGCCGGGACAGGGGACCAAGAGACCCAGTACTTC. The encoded protein is CASSGAGTGDQETQYF.

V gene TRBV7-9 combines with J gene TRBJ1-4; D unclear. Germline values: CDR1 SEHNR, CDR2 FQNEAQ (reference sequence). V was shortened by 1 base and J by 4 bases, with 10 bases between the two germline ends. The CDR3 covers 15 residues. CDR3 amino acids: CASSLGPAFNEKLFF. Written as DNA, the CDR3 is TGTGCCAGCAGCTTAGGGCCCGCATTTAATGAAAAACTGTTTTTT.

The genes are TRBV5-4 and TRBJ2-1, with a possible D match to TRBD1 (7 bases). The germline V gene has CDR1 SGHNT and CDR2 YYREEE (reference sequence). The length of the CDR3 is 14 residues. Trimming took 4 bases from V and 8 from J, leaving 16 bases between them. The CDR3 DNA reads TGTGCCAGCAGCCCGACAGGGACTGGGGATGAGCAGTTCTTC. It translates to CASSPTGTGDEQFF.

V is TRBV6-5 and J is TRBJ2-4; perhaps D is TRBD1 or TRBD2 (5 bases each). The CDR3 totals 15 residues. V was clipped by 0 bases and J by 4 bases, with 10 bases between them. In germline, CDR1 is MNHEY, CDR2 SVGAGI. CDR3 loop: CASSYSRREKNIQYF. The CDR3 DNA reads TGTGCCAGCAGTTACTCGCGCAGGGAGAAAAACATTCAGTACTTC.

This chain joins TRBV10-3 and TRBJ1-1, with TRBD1 as a possible D gene (6 bases). Deletions cut 2 bases from V and 7 bases from J, with 14 bases between. This CDR3 is 14 amino acids long. Germline loops: CDR1 ENHRY, CDR2 SYGVKD. This chain's CDR3 is CAISEVGKGGEAFF. The CDR3 DNA reads TGTGCCATCAGTGAGGTGGGGAAAGGGGGTGAAGCTTTCTTT.

This sequence joins TRBV2 and TRBJ2-1, with D possibly being TRBD1 or TRBD2 (5 bases each). The CDR3 totals 18 residues. Germline V gene sequence: CDR1 SNHLY, CDR2 FYNNEI. Trimming left V 2 bases short and J 0 bases short, with 17 bases between. CDR3 in DNA: TGTGCCAGCAGTGAATTGGGACGCGGGTTGAGCTCCTACAATGAGCAGTTCTTC. As protein: CASSELGRGLSSYNEQFF.

The chain uses TRBV28 and TRBJ2-4, with 7 bases aligning to TRBD1. The J segment lost 1 base and the V segment lost 5 bases, leaving 8 bases of the junction unmatched. CDR1 and CDR2 from the germline V gene are MDHEN and SYDVKM. The CDR3 sequence is 16 residues long. The CDR3 sequence is CASSATGERAKNIQYF. The CDR3 nucleotides are TGTGCCAGCAGTGCCACAGGGGAACGCGCCAAAAACATTCAGTACTTC.

The V gene is TRBV4-1, the J gene TRBJ2-7; perhaps TRBD2 as D (6 bases). Trimming cost V 3 bases and J 4 bases, with 19 bases left between them. The CDR3 contains 16 residues. Germline V gives CDR1 MGHRA, CDR2 YSYEKL. The CDR3 protein is CASSQGTGSGRYEQYF. The CDR3 DNA follows: TGCGCCAGCAGCCAGGGGACGGGGTCTGGGAGGTACGAGCAGTACTTC.

The V and J genes are TRBV3-1 (or the pseudogene TRBV3-2) and TRBJ2-2, with 7 bases aligning to TRBD2. The CDR3 is 17 amino acids. Trimming cost V 0 bases and J 6 bases; bases outside gene matches: 10. Germline CDR1 LGHDT, CDR2 YNNKEL (reference sequence). CDR3 in DNA: TGTGCCAGCAGCCAAGACCCCTCGGGCGGGAGTCCCGGGGAGCTGTTTTTT. Amino acid sequence: CASSQDPSGGSPGELFF.

V is TRBV5-4 and J is TRBJ2-7, with unresolved D. V lost 2 bases and J 7 bases, leaving 19 bases between the germline ends. The CDR3 consists of 15 residues. Germline V gene data show CDR1 as SGHNT and CDR2 as YYREEE (reference sequence). CDR3 amino acids: CASSFKGARVGEQYF. The CDR3 DNA reads TGTGCCAGCAGCTTTAAGGGTGCTCGGGTGGGGGAGCAGTACTTC.

The chain is built from TRBV3-1 (or the pseudogene TRBV3-2) and TRBJ2-3; 11 bases map to TRBD2. Per the germline V gene, CDR1 is LGHDT and CDR2 is YNNKEL (reference sequence). With 2 bases clipped from V and 2 bases from J, the junction kept 6 bases outside the gene matches. CDR3 length: 17 residues. DNA for the CDR3: TGTGCCAGCAGCCAACTGGGACTAGCGGAGAACACAGATACGCAGTATTTT. Its protein product is CASSQLGLAENTDTQYF.

The chain couples TRBV29-1 to TRBJ2-1, with 8 positions matching TRBD2. Germline V CDR1 and CDR2: SQVTM, ANQGSEA. CDR3 length equals 14 residues. J lost 6 bases, V lost 4 bases, and 8 bases had no gene match. For the CDR3, the DNA is TGCAGCGTTGGCCGAGCGGGAGCCGGCAATGAGCAGTTCTTC. It yields the protein CSVGRAGAGNEQFF.

V usage is TRBV5-6 and J usage is TRBJ2-7, with TRBD2 matching over 12 bases. The V gene's germline CDR1 is SGHDT and CDR2 YYEEEE. Unmatched junction bases numbered 7, after V lost 4 bases and J lost 5 bases. CDR3 length equals 15 residues. DNA of the CDR3: TGTGCCAGCAGCCCCGGACTAGCGGGAAGCAACGAGCAGTACTTC. Protein sequence: CASSPGLAGSNEQYF.

The V gene is TRBV9, the J gene TRBJ2-7, with D perhaps TRBD1 (5 bases). Germline V gene sequence: CDR1 SGDLS, CDR2 YYNGEE. Trimming removed 3 bases from V and 3 bases from J, with 13 bases in between. The CDR3 is 14 residues long. The CDR3 loop reads CASSEGTGYYEQYF. CDR3 coding DNA: TGTGCCAGCAGCGAGGGAACAGGCTACTACGAGCAGTACTTC.

This clone appeared a single time. The V gene is TRBV6-6, the J gene TRBJ2-7; tentative D call: TRBD2 (5 bases). Trimming pared 9 bases from V and 7 bases from J, leaving 19 bases between. In germline, CDR1 is MNHNY, CDR2 SVGAGI (reference sequence). The CDR3 covers 13 residues. CDR3 sequence reads: CASYNPLRREQYF. CDR3 bases: TGTGCCAGTTACAACCCCCTCCGGAGGGAGCAGTACTTC.

Turning to this clone: One end of the junction varies from germline; a read error may be responsible. V gene TRBV4-1 combines with J gene TRBJ2-2; D possibly uses TRBD1 or TRBD2 (7 bases each). Germline CDR1 reads MGHRA; CDR2 reads YSYEKL. This CDR3 region has 17 residues. Here the CDR3 DNA reads TGCGCCAGCAGTCAAGAATTCACAGGGGAGGGGACCGGGGAGCTGTTTTTT. Translating it yields CASSQEFTGEGTGELFF.

This clone turned up a few times. This sequence joins TRBV14 and TRBJ2-5; D is undetermined. The CDR3 is 13 residues long. Germline-derived CDR1 and CDR2 are SGHDN and FVKESK. Trimming took 5 bases from V and 1 from J, leaving 8 bases between them. Here the CDR3 reads CASSWTSQETQYF. The CDR3 DNA sequence: TGTGCCAGCAGCTGGACCAGCCAAGAGACCCAGTACTTC.

This clone showed up just once. V and J are TRBV4-1 and TRBJ1-5; no clear D. The germline V gene encodes CDR1 MGHRA and CDR2 YSYEKL. Trimming left V 0 bases short and J 0 bases short, with 6 bases between. The length of the CDR3 is 15 residues. The CDR3 DNA is TGCGCCAGCAGCCAAGAGGTGGGTAGCAATCAGCCCCAGCATTTT. It specifies CASSQEVGSNQPQHF.

This sequence joins TRBV27 and TRBJ2-3; D ambiguous. The germline gives CDR1 MNHEY, CDR2 SMNVEV (reference sequence). This CDR3 has 13 amino acids. V lost 6 bases and J lost 6, with 13 bases in between. This CDR3 is CASSPTLVDTQYF. The CDR3 DNA is TGTGCCAGCAGCCCTACTCTAGTGGATACGCAGTATTTT.

This clone was counted a single time. The chain carries TRBV27 and TRBJ2-1, with 10 positions matching TRBD1. The CDR3 length is 19 residues. Germline V lookup: CDR1 MNHEY, CDR2 SMNVEV (reference sequence). J was trimmed by 3 bases and V by 6 bases; bases with no gene match: 17. Here the CDR3 DNA reads TGTGCCAGCAGCTCCCATCCATACAGGGGGGACAGGGGCTACAATGAGCAGTTCTTC. This translates into CASSSHPYRGDRGYNEQFF.

This clone was picked up one time. The chain combines TRBV7-8 with TRBJ1-1; D is possibly TRBD1 (6 bases). The CDR3 has 13 residues. V lost 1 base to trimming and J lost 3 bases, with 6 bases between them. The V gene's germline CDR1 is SGHVS and CDR2 FQNEAQ. The chain's CDR3 is CASSLDRDTEAFF. The CDR3 DNA is TGTGCCAGCAGCTTAGACAGGGACACTGAAGCTTTCTTT.

This clone was detected once. V usage is TRBV19 and J usage is TRBJ1-4; tentatively, D is TRBD1 (5 bases). Between the trimmed V and J ends, which lost 6 bases and 7 bases, there was a span of 18 bases. The CDR3 runs to 15 residues. Germline CDR1 LNHDA, CDR2 SQIVND (reference sequence). CDR3 DNA sequence: TGTGCCAGTAGCCCCTTGGAGGGGTGGCGTGAAAAACTGTTTTTT. It encodes CASSPLEGWREKLFF.

This chain links TRBV7-9 with TRBJ2-3; 7 bases are a match to TRBD1. From germline, CDR1 is SEHNR and CDR2 FQNEAQ (reference sequence). This CDR3 spans 14 amino acids. Trimming removed 3 bases from V and 4 bases from J; junction bases left unmatched: 4. CDR3 nucleotides: TGTGCCAGCAGCTTGGAGCAGGGGGCAGATACGCAGTATTTT. This sequence encodes CASSLEQGADTQYF.

V gene TRBV5-4 combines with J gene TRBJ1-1, with a possible D match to TRBD1 (5 bases). Trimming cost V 4 bases and J 7 bases, with 8 bases left between them. This CDR3 spans 11 amino acids. CDR1 is SGHNT, CDR2 YYREEE, per germline (reference sequence). The CDR3 sequence is CASSLGGEAFF. CDR3 coding DNA: TGTGCCAGCAGCCTCGGGGGTGAAGCTTTCTTT. The whole variable domain, remainder taken from reference TRBV5-4 and TRBJ1-1, is ETGVTQSPTHLIKTRGQQVTLRCSSQSGHNTVSWYQQALGQGPQFIFQYYREEENGRGNFPPRFSGLQFPNYSSELNVNALELDDSALYLCASSLGGEAFFGQGTRLTVV.

On this clone itself: The same CDR3 is also encoded by other DNA sequences in this sample. The genes are TRBV28 and TRBJ1-5; tentatively, D is TRBD1 (5 bases). The ends were cut back, 3 bases at V and 2 bases at J, with 11 bases in the middle. The CDR3 consists of 15 residues. Per the germline V gene, CDR1 is MDHEN and CDR2 is SYDVKM. The CDR3 reads CASSLRGGGNQPQHF. DNA of the CDR3: TGTGCCAGCAGTTTGAGGGGAGGCGGCAATCAGCCCCAGCATTTT.

J is TRBJ2-2 and V is TRBV4-1; no firm D call. V dropped 1 base and J dropped 6 bases, with 9 bases sitting between them. The CDR3 loop spans 14 amino acids. CDR1 and CDR2 from the germline V gene are MGHRA and YSYEKL. The DNA of the CDR3 is TGCGCCAGCAGCCAAGTAGCCCTCCCCGGGGAGCTGTTTTTT. Protein sequence: CASSQVALPGELFF.

The chain joins TRBV29-1 to TRBJ2-6; D is ambiguous. Germline V lookup: CDR1 SQVTM, CDR2 ANQGSEA. V shed 5 bases and J shed 0 bases, with 8 bases lying between them. The CDR3 is made up of 14 amino acids. The CDR3 spells CSVQEFSGANVLTF. In DNA, the CDR3 is TGCAGCGTTCAGGAATTCTCTGGGGCCAACGTCCTGACTTTC.